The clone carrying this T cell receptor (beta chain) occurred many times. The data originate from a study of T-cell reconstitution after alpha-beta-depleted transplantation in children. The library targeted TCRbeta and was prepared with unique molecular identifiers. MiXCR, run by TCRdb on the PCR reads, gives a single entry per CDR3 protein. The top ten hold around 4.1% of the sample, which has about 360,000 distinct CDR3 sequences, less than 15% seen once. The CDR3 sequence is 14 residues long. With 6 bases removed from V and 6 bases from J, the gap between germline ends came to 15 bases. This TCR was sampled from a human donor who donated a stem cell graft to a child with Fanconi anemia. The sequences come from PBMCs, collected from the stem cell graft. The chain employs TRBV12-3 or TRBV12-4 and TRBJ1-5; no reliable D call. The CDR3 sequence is CASSSIEGGQPQHF. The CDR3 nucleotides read TGTGCCAGCAGCTCGATCGAGGGCGGTCAGCCCCAGCATTTT.